This is a list of T cell receptor beta chains from one sample in a study of liver allograft versus peripheral blood T cells. MiXCR was run by TCRdb on the reads, yielding one entry per CDR3 protein. The table records some 10,000 distinct CDR3 sequences, approximately 20% of them present only once. Receptor source: a human patient who had a liver transplant. Part of the T cell pool may stem from the graft donor. Each CDR3 is given with its conserved first and last residue. The order of the fields is V gene, J gene, CDR3 protein.

>TRBV30|TRBJ2-7
CAWGQGLHEQYF
>TRBV19|TRBJ2-7
CASSGTSGYEQYF
>TRBV6-1|TRBJ1-2
CASPGQNYGYTF
>TRBV10-1|TRBJ2-3
CASSDPGVTDTQYF
>TRBV6-1|TRBJ2-5
CASVYGRGEVETQYF
>TRBV7-3|TRBJ2-5
CASSLSGGRETQYF
>TRBV6-1|TRBJ1-4
CASSEGAVQEKLFF
>TRBV6-5|TRBJ1-4
CASSSSGLQSGKLFF
>TRBV6-5|TRBJ1-2
CASSSGQHDGYTF
>TRBV19|TRBJ1-5
CASIGTGDFNQPQHF